This T cell receptor beta chain stems from a study of identical twins. The CDR3 covers 12 residues. Trimming took off 5 bases at V and 7 bases at J, with 15 bases between the two ends. Germline values: CDR1 DFQATT, CDR2 SNEGSKA (reference sequence). TCRdb reprocessed the 5' RACE reads with MiXCR, giving one entry per CDR3 protein. The data hold about 520,000 distinct CDR3 sequences, with around 20% observed a single time. This clonotype was seen a handful of times. A further study also used this sample, focusing on T cells expressing NK-cell markers.

This clonotype was sampled from a woman aged 18-29 years in good health. J is TRBJ2-7 and V is TRBV20-1; D possibly uses TRBD1 or TRBD2 (6 bases each). The sequencing input was CD4+ T cells sorted from blood. DNA for the CDR3: TGCAGTGCTTACAGGGAGGTGGGGGAGCAGTACTTC. This gives the protein CSAYREVGEQYF.